This T cell receptor (beta chain) was profiled in a study of Ad26.COV2.S vaccination and SARS-CoV-2 variants. On this clone: The antigen is not known.

This CDR3 is built from 11 residues. CDR1 and CDR2 from the germline V gene are LGHDT and YNNKEL (reference sequence). V lost 4 bases, J lost 7 bases, and 8 bases lay in between. Using immunoSEQ multiplex PCR, the repertoire was profiled, and TCRdb retains in-frame clones only, with some absent. The sample lists roughly 100,000 clones, over 60% occurring once. The study, taken as a whole, reports: Reports say spike-specific CD8+ and CD4+ T cell responses covered substantial breadth after vaccination. Total T cell responses may have been underestimated by the TCR breadth and depth analyses. Participants given vaccine showed non-spike TCR breadth similar to that of placebo recipients.

This specimen consisted of peripheral blood, obtained after recovery from COVID-19. This receptor was identified in a human donor who had recovered from COVID-19. J is TRBJ2-7 and V is TRBV3-1 (or the pseudogene TRBV3-2); D perhaps matches TRBD2 (6 bases). CDR3 in DNA: TGTGCCAGCAGCCGGGGGAGGGAGCAGTACTTC. It is translated as CASSRGREQYF.